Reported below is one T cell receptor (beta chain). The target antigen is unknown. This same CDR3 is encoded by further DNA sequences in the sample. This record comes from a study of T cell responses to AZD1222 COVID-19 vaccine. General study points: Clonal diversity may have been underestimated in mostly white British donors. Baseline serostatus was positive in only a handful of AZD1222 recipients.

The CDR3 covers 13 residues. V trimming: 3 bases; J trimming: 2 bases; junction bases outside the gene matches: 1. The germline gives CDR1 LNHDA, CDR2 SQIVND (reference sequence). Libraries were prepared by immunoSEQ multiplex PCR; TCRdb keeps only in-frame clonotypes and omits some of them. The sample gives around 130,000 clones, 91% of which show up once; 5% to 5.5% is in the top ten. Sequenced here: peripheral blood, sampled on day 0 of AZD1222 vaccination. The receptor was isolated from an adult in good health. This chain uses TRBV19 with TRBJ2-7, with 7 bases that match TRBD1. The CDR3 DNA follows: TGTGCCAGTAGTATCGGGACAGCCTACGAGCAGTACTTC. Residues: CASSIGTAYEQYF. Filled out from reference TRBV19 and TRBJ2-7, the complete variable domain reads DGGITQSPKYLFRKEGQNVTLSCEQNLNHDAMYWYRQDPGQGLRLIYYSQIVNDFQKGDIAEGYSVSREKKESFPLTVTSAQKNPTAFYLCASSIGTAYEQYFGPGTRLTVT.